Below are 20 T cell receptor beta chains sequenced from a single sample in a study of T cells in Graves' hyperthyroidism and ophthalmopathy. The source material, RNA transcripts, was used to amplify TCR beta CDR3 regions. In the first-round RT-PCR of the TCR CDR3, the HTBI primer set was used. TCRdb recomputed calls from the multiplex PCR reads with MiXCR, one row per CDR3 protein. The table has a few hundred thousand distinct CDR3 sequences, around 13% seen once. The sample consisted of blood. Receptors originate from a woman between 18 and 29 years old with Graves' hyperthyroidism.

This clonotype was seen more than once but under ten times. This chain joins TRBV7-3 and TRBJ2-1, with unresolved D. The length of the CDR3 is 15 residues. Germline CDR1 and CDR2: SGHTA and FQGTGA. V lost 1 base to trimming and J lost 11 bases, with 18 bases between them. This CDR3 is CASSLMGSSTHQQFF. The DNA of the CDR3 is TGTGCCAGCAGCTTAATGGGGTCGAGCACCCATCAGCAGTTCTTC.

This clonotype was picked up many times. This rearrangement joins TRBV5-1 to TRBJ1-2; 9 bases match TRBD1. This CDR3 has 14 residues. V lost 4 bases, J lost 7 bases, and 8 bases stayed unmatched. Germline CDR1 SGHRS, CDR2 YFSETQ. CDR3 residues: CASSPWDREFGYTF. CDR3 DNA sequence: TGCGCCAGCAGCCCGTGGGACAGGGAGTTTGGCTACACCTTC.

This clonotype has a handful of counts. This chain uses TRBV2 with TRBJ1-6; D remains ambiguous. Per the germline V gene, CDR1 is SNHLY and CDR2 is FYNNEI. This CDR3 region has 16 residues. Trimming shortened V by 11 bases and J by 0 bases, and 17 bases separated the two germline ends. CDR3 amino acids: CAGWGGVSSYNSPLHF. CDR3 nucleotide sequence: TGTGCCGGATGGGGTGGAGTTAGCTCCTATAATTCACCCCTCCACTTT.

This clonotype was detected a few times. This chain connects TRBV25-1 to TRBJ2-7; D is unresolved. CDR1 is MGHDK, CDR2 SYGVNS, per germline. Trimming shortened V by 7 bases and J by 0 bases, and 10 bases separated the two germline ends. The CDR3 is 13 amino acids. CDR3 residues: CASTGQNSYEQYF. In DNA form, the CDR3 reads TGTGCCAGCACTGGGCAGAACTCCTACGAGCAGTACTTC.

This clonotype appeared many times. This chain links TRBV27 with TRBJ2-7, with D possibly being TRBD2 (5 bases). Per the germline V gene, CDR1 is MNHEY and CDR2 is SMNVEV (reference sequence). The V gene lost 6 bases and the J gene lost 0 bases, with 9 bases spanning the gap. The length of the CDR3 is 13 residues. The CDR3 bases are TGTGCCAGCAGCCCGGGAAGCTCCTACGAGCAGTACTTC. Protein sequence: CASSPGSSYEQYF.

This clonotype came up many times. This chain links TRBV12-5 with TRBJ1-2, with 9 nucleotides matching TRBD1. Germline V CDR1 and CDR2: LGHNT, FRNRAP. The trim removed 1 base at V and 2 bases at J, leaving 2 bases unmatched. There are 15 residues in the CDR3. DNA for the CDR3: TGTGCTAGTGGTTTGGCAACAGGGGGCAACTATGGCTACACCTTC. This sequence encodes CASGLATGGNYGYTF.

This clonotype was observed many times. This sequence joins TRBV6-1 and TRBJ2-3; 9 bases align to TRBD1. The CDR3 length is 14 residues. Trimming at V came to 9 bases and at J to 5 bases, leaving 9 bases not matched to a gene. CDR1 and CDR2 (germline): MNHNS, SASEGT. This CDR3 reads CASGRQGDLDTQYF. CDR3 sequence (DNA): TGTGCCAGTGGACGACAGGGGGACCTAGATACGCAGTATTTT.

This clonotype has only a few counts. V and J are TRBV7-2 and TRBJ1-1; D is possibly TRBD1 (5 bases). The CDR3 contains 15 residues. Trimming took 1 base from V and 3 from J, leaving 12 bases between them. Germline V gives CDR1 SGHTA, CDR2 FQGNSA. The CDR3 here is CASSLEVTADTEAFF. DNA for the CDR3: TGTGCCAGCAGCTTAGAAGTGACAGCTGACACTGAAGCTTTCTTT. The full variable domain, in which reference TRBV7-2 and TRBJ1-1 provide the parts outside the CDR3, is GAGVSQSPSNKVTEKGKDVELRCDPISGHTALYWYRQSLGQGLEFLIYFQGNSAPDKSGLPSDRFSAERTGGSVSTLTIQRTQQEDSAVYLCASSLEVTADTEAFFGQGTRLTVV.

V usage is TRBV5-4 and J usage is TRBJ1-2, with D hard to call. Germline lookup yields CDR1 SGHNT and CDR2 YYREEE (reference sequence). This CDR3 has 13 amino acids. V was clipped by 6 bases and J by 2 bases, with 11 bases between them. CDR3 loop: CASTLARNYGYTF. The CDR3, as DNA: TGTGCCAGCACCCTCGCGCGGAACTATGGCTACACCTTC.

This clonotype was seen many times. The V and J genes are TRBV11-2 and TRBJ2-1; unclear D gene. The germline V and J ends were trimmed by 0 bases and 10 bases, with 10 bases remaining between them. The CDR3 covers 13 residues. CDR1 is SGHAT, CDR2 FQNNGV, per germline. The CDR3 DNA reads as TGTGCCAGCAGCTTAGATATTGTGGGGGAGCAGTTCTTC. Its protein product is CASSLDIVGEQFF.

The sample holds many counts of this clonotype. The J gene is TRBJ1-1, the V gene TRBV4-1; no definite D call. Germline-derived CDR1 and CDR2 are MGHRA and YSYEKL. The CDR3 is made up of 15 amino acids. V gave up 4 bases and J gave up 0 bases, with 12 bases separating them. The chain's CDR3 is CASSREGRLNTEAFF. CDR3 DNA sequence: TGCGCCAGCAGCCGAGAAGGCAGGTTGAACACTGAAGCTTTCTTT.

This clonotype was observed many times. The V gene is TRBV29-1, the J gene TRBJ1-5; TRBD1 aligns across 7 bases. Germline values: CDR1 SQVTM, CDR2 ANQGSEA. The CDR3 is made up of 13 amino acids. V was pared by 5 bases and J by 0 bases, with 1 base of the junction left unmatched. The CDR3 spells CSVWTGSNQPQHF. The CDR3 DNA follows: TGCAGCGTTTGGACAGGTAGCAATCAGCCCCAGCATTTT. Filled out from reference TRBV29-1 and TRBJ1-5, the complete variable domain reads SAVISQKPSRDICQRGTSLTIQCQVDSQVTMMFWYRQQPGQSLTLIATANQGSEATYESGFVIDKFPISRPNLTFSTLTVSNMSPEDSSIYLCSVWTGSNQPQHFGDGTRLSIL.

This chain connects TRBV7-9 to TRBJ1-5; D is unresolved. V lost 1 base and J lost 4, with 11 bases in between. The CDR3 sequence is 15 residues long. The germline CDR1 and CDR2 sequences are SEHNR and FQNEAQ (reference sequence). The DNA for the CDR3 is TGTGCCAGCAGCTTAGATTTGGGAGGGAATCAGCCCCAGCATTTT. It translates to CASSLDLGGNQPQHF.

The CDR3 is CSVAWGHRTTGELFF. The CDR3 DNA reads as TGCAGCGTTGCCTGGGGGCACAGAACAACGGGGGAGCTGTTTTTT. The chain couples TRBV29-1 to TRBJ2-2, with D possibly TRBD1 on 6 matching bases. Germline V CDR1 and CDR2: SQVTM, ANQGSEA. V lost 4 bases and J lost 8, with 20 bases in between. The CDR3 runs 15 residues.

This chain connects TRBV5-6 to TRBJ2-1; D not resolved. V was shortened by 7 bases and J by 0 bases, with 11 bases between the two germline ends. This CDR3 contains 14 residues. The germline V gene has CDR1 SGHDT and CDR2 YYEEEE. Here the CDR3 reads CASAPVLSYNEQFF. CDR3 sequence (DNA): TGTGCCAGCGCGCCAGTCCTCTCCTACAATGAGCAGTTCTTC.

This clonotype was found a few times. This chain connects TRBV6-2 or TRBV6-3 to TRBJ2-4; D may match TRBD1 or TRBD2 (5 bases each). V shed 5 bases and J shed 2 bases, with 16 bases lying between them. The CDR3 loop spans 16 amino acids. In germline, CDR1 is MNHEY, CDR2 SVGEGT. The DNA for the CDR3 is TGTGCCAGCAGTCTCCTACCAGGGAGTCCCAAAAACATTCAGTACTTC. Residues: CASSLLPGSPKNIQYF.

The genes are TRBV6-1 and TRBJ2-7; D perhaps matches TRBD2 (6 bases). Looked up from germline, CDR1 is MNHNS and CDR2 is SASEGT. The CDR3 extends over 16 amino acids. V gave up 6 bases and J gave up 4 bases, with 22 bases separating them. The CDR3 bases are TGTGCCAGCAGCTACCTGGGGGGTGCAAATCTATACGAGCAGTACTTC. Amino acids: CASSYLGGANLYEQYF.

This clonotype has a count of ten or more. The rearrangement uses TRBV20-1 and TRBJ1-1, with 11 bases identical to TRBD1. Germline assignment: CDR1 DFQATT and CDR2 SNEGSKA (reference sequence). V shed 4 bases, J shed 3 bases, and the junction held 10 bases outside the gene matches. The CDR3 totals 16 residues. The CDR3 DNA reads TGCAGTGCTAACCCCTTGGACAGGGGGCTTGACACTGAAGCTTTCTTT. Protein: CSANPLDRGLDTEAFF.

This clonotype appeared many times. The junction differs from germline at one of its ends, possibly a read error. The rearrangement uses TRBV2 and TRBJ2-7, with 14 bases lining up with TRBD2. Germline-derived CDR1 and CDR2 are SNHLY and FYNNEI. The CDR3 runs 17 residues. DNA of the CDR3: TGTGCCAGCAGGGAAGGGACTAGCGGGAGCCGATCCTACGAGCAGTACTTC. Amino acid sequence: CASREGTSGSRSYEQYF.

The sample holds many counts of this clonotype. The genes are TRBV28 and TRBJ1-4, with D possibly being TRBD1 (6 bases). CDR1 MDHEN and CDR2 SYDVKM come from the germline V gene. V was cut by 0 bases and J by 7 bases, with 18 bases left in between. This CDR3 comprises 17 residues. The chain's CDR3 is CASSLWMFGGPCEKLFF. CDR3 DNA sequence: TGTGCCAGCAGTTTATGGATGTTTGGGGGGCCCTGTGAAAAACTGTTTTTT.